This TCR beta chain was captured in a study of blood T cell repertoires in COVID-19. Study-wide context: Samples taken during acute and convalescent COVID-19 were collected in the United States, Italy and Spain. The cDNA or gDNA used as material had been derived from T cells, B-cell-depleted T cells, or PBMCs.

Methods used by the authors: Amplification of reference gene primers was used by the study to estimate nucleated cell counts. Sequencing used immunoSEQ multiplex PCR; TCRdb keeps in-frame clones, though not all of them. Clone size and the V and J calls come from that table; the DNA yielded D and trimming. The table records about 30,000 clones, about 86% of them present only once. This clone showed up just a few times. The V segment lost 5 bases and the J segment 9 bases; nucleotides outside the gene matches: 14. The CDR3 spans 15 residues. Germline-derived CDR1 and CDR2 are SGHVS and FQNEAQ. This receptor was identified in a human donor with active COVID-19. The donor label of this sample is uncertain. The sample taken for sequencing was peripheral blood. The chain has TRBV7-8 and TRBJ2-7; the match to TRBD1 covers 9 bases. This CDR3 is CASSPRQGVIEGQYF. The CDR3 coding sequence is TGTGCCAGCAGCCCGAGACAGGGGGTGATCGAGGGGCAGTACTTC. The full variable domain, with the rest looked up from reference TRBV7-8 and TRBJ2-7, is GAGVSQSPRYKVAKRGQDVALRCDPISGHVSLFWYQQALGQGPEFLTYFQNEAQLDKSGLPSDRFFAERPEGSVSTLKIQRTQQEDSAVYLCASSPRQGVIEGQYFGPGTRLTVT.